A single sample gave rise to the 25 T cell receptor beta chains below, sequenced in a study of cytomegalovirus exposure and HLA in healthy donors. Primers: 60 Vbeta forward and 13 Jbeta reverse. The protocol was immunoSEQ multiplex PCR, while the TCRdb copy is restricted to in-frame clones and leaves out a portion. The table includes about 100,000 clones, 75% detected once. The material sequenced was PBMCs. The source of these receptors is a male donor in good health and CMV-seropositive.

The chain links TRBV7-2 to TRBJ1-4; a weak D match, TRBD1 (6 bases). Trimming left V 5 bases short and J 7 bases short, with 17 bases between. Germline-derived CDR1 and CDR2 are SGHTA and FQGNSA. There are 15 residues in the CDR3. The CDR3 bases are TGTGCCAGCAGCCCCCGAGCGGGGGGCGCTGAAAAACTGTTTTTT. Its protein is CASSPRAGGAEKLFF.

The chain links TRBV10-3 to TRBJ2-5, with TRBD2 identical over 9 bases. This CDR3 is built from 17 residues. The J segment lost 2 bases and the V segment lost 2 bases, leaving 9 bases of the junction unmatched. Germline loops: CDR1 ENHRY, CDR2 SYGVKD. The CDR3 spells CAISEGAPSGGQETQYF. The CDR3 bases are TGTGCCATCAGTGAGGGGGCTCCCAGCGGGGGGCAAGAGACCCAGTACTTC.

The rearrangement uses TRBV29-1 and TRBJ1-1; no clear D. The CDR3 runs 11 residues. The germline V gene encodes CDR1 SQVTM and CDR2 ANQGSEA. Trimming stripped 5 bases from V and 3 bases from J, with 7 bases between. CDR3 protein: CSVYLDTEAFF. CDR3 bases: TGCAGCGTTTATCTTGACACTGAAGCTTTCTTT. Drawing the rest from reference TRBV29-1 and TRBJ1-1, the complete variable domain is SAVISQKPSRDICQRGTSLTIQCQVDSQVTMMFWYRQQPGQSLTLIATANQGSEATYESGFVIDKFPISRPNLTFSTLTVSNMSPEDSSIYLCSVYLDTEAFFGQGTRLTVV.

The V call is TRBV28, the J call TRBJ1-6, with a possible D match to TRBD1 (6 bases). Looked up from germline, CDR1 is MDHEN and CDR2 is SYDVKM. Trimming cost V 2 bases and J 7 bases, with 21 bases left between them. CDR3 size: 18 residues. CDR3 nucleotides: TGTGCCAGCAGTTTAGGGGGCTATGCGGGTTTCGGGAATTCACCCCTCCACTTT. Amino acid sequence: CASSLGGYAGFGNSPLHF.

The gene calls are TRBV2 and TRBJ1-5; D ambiguous. V shed 7 bases and J shed 2 bases, with 12 bases lying between them. Germline-derived CDR1 and CDR2 are SNHLY and FYNNEI. The CDR3 runs 14 residues. In DNA form, the CDR3 reads TGTGCCAGCACCTCACTAAGCGGCAATCAGCCCCAGCATTTT. Residues: CASTSLSGNQPQHF. Full variable domain (rest looked up from reference TRBV2 and TRBJ1-5): EPEVTQTPSHQVTQMGQEVILRCVPISNHLYFYWYRQILGQKVEFLVSFYNNEISEKSEIFDDQFSVERPDGSNFTLKIRSTKLEDSAMYFCASTSLSGNQPQHFGDGTRLSIL.

The chain's CDR3 is CASIRGGQGGYEQYF. In nucleotides, the CDR3 is TGTGCCAGCATTCGGGGTGGACAGGGTGGCTACGAGCAGTACTTC. The chain carries TRBV6-1 and TRBJ2-7, with 8 bases identical to TRBD1. The J segment lost 3 bases and the V segment lost 7 bases, leaving 11 bases of the junction unmatched. CDR1 and CDR2 from the germline V gene are MNHNS and SASEGT. This CDR3 has 15 amino acids.

The V call is TRBV5-1, the J call TRBJ1-6; D gene ambiguous. The germline gives CDR1 SGHRS, CDR2 YFSETQ. The V end lost 4 bases, the J end lost 0 bases, and 11 bases lay between the germline ends. CDR3 length equals 16 residues. CDR3 sequence (DNA): TGCGCCAGCAGCCTGGACCGGAGCTCCTATAATTCACCCCTCCACTTT. This translates into CASSLDRSSYNSPLHF.

The sample holds one count of this clone. The J gene is TRBJ1-6, the V gene TRBV30; TRBD1 matches at 8 bases. Per germline, CDR1 GTSNPN and CDR2 SVGIG (reference sequence). V lost 0 bases, J lost 1 base, and 2 bases stayed unmatched. The CDR3 totals 16 residues. CDR3: CAWSVRQGSYNSPLHF. The CDR3 DNA is TGTGCCTGGAGTGTACGACAGGGGTCCTATAATTCACCCCTCCACTTT.

The gene calls are TRBV10-3 and TRBJ2-1, with 13 bases aligning to TRBD2. V dropped 8 bases and J dropped 10; count of bases not matched to a gene: 11. The CDR3 sequence is 15 residues long. Germline CDR1 reads ENHRY; CDR2 reads SYGVKD. CDR3 DNA sequence: TGTGCCATCCAGGGGACTAGCGGGACTGGGGAGGAGCAGTTCTTC. It codes for CAIQGTSGTGEEQFF.

This sequence joins TRBV28 and TRBJ2-5; 8 bases fit TRBD1. CDR3 length: 13 amino acids. V trimming: 6 bases; J trimming: 5 bases; junction bases outside the gene matches: 5. CDR1 is MDHEN and CDR2 is SYDVKM in the germline V gene. In nucleotides, the CDR3 is TGTGCCAGCAGAAGGACAGGGCGGGAGACCCAGTACTTC. Translation: CASRRTGRETQYF.

This chain connects TRBV11-2 to TRBJ1-2; 9 positions agree with TRBD1. The CDR3 has 16 residues. V was pared by 0 bases and J by 2 bases, with 4 bases of the junction left unmatched. Looked up from germline, CDR1 is SGHAT and CDR2 is FQNNGV. The CDR3 loop is CASSLDPGTGNYGYTF. The CDR3 DNA reads as TGTGCCAGCAGCTTAGATCCTGGGACAGGGAACTATGGCTACACCTTC.

This clone was found a few times. V usage is TRBV11-2 and J usage is TRBJ2-7; 8 positions agree with TRBD1. Trimming took 3 bases from V and 4 from J; bases not matched to a gene: 5. The CDR3 consists of 14 residues. Germline V gene lookup returns CDR1 SGHAT and CDR2 FQNNGV. Here the CDR3 DNA reads TGTGCCAGCAGCTTGAGGACAGGGTGGTACGAGCAGTACTTC. Its protein product is CASSLRTGWYEQYF.

The gene calls are TRBV2 and TRBJ2-7; D is possibly TRBD2 (5 bases). The ends were cut back, 10 bases at V and 0 bases at J, with 34 bases in the middle. CDR3 length equals 20 residues. Germline loops: CDR1 SNHLY, CDR2 FYNNEI. The CDR3 nucleotides are TGTGCCATCCCCCGGGCCGCCCCGACCGAGCTTCGGGAAAGCTCCTACGAGCAGTACTTC. This gives the protein CAIPRAAPTELRESSYEQYF.

The chain couples TRBV6-6 to TRBJ2-2; 7 nucleotides line up with TRBD1. The ends lost 2 bases at V and 3 bases at J; junction bases unmatched: 3. Germline CDR1 is MNHNY and CDR2 is SVGAGI (reference sequence). CDR3 length: 15 residues. This CDR3 is CASSYTTGYTGELFF. The DNA for the CDR3 is TGTGCCAGCAGTTACACGACAGGGTACACCGGGGAGCTGTTTTTT.

The CDR3 DNA follows: TGTGCCAGCAGTGAAGGAGGGGACAGGCACCCAGATACGCAGTATTTT. This codes for CASSEGGDRHPDTQYF. The rearrangement links TRBV6-1 to TRBJ2-3; the match to TRBD1 covers 8 bases. The germline gives CDR1 MNHNS, CDR2 SASEGT. Trimming took 1 base from V and 4 from J; bases not matched to a gene: 7. The CDR3 has 16 amino acids.

The chain recombines TRBV30 with TRBJ2-3; 9 nucleotides match TRBD2. Germline V CDR1 and CDR2: GTSNPN, SVGIG (reference sequence). This CDR3 spans 15 amino acids. J lost 2 bases, V lost 3 bases, and 6 bases had no gene match. CDR3 amino acids: CAWRRGGPPTDTQYF. The CDR3 coding sequence is TGTGCCTGGAGGCGGGGGGGCCCCCCCACAGATACGCAGTATTTT.

The V call is TRBV18, the J call TRBJ1-5; D not resolved. Trimming cost V 5 bases and J 10 bases, with 15 bases left between them. The CDR3 runs to 13 residues. Germline CDR1 KGHSH, CDR2 LQKENI. The CDR3 protein is CASSSEESVPQHF. CDR3 bases: TGTGCCAGCTCATCTGAGGAATCAGTCCCCCAGCATTTT.

V gene TRBV6-5 combines with J gene TRBJ1-1; 10 positions match TRBD1. V lost 6 bases, J lost 0 bases, and 4 bases stayed unmatched. The CDR3 consists of 15 residues. Germline V gene data show CDR1 as MNHEY and CDR2 as SVGAGI. CDR3 region: CASRRTGGLNTEAFF. CDR3 DNA sequence: TGTGCCAGCAGGAGGACAGGGGGGCTGAACACTGAAGCTTTCTTT.

In its sample, this clone was seen a few times. J is TRBJ1-1 and V is TRBV27; 8 nucleotides line up with TRBD1. Germline values: CDR1 MNHEY, CDR2 SMNVEV (reference sequence). The CDR3 runs 11 residues. The V and J ends lost 5 bases and 11 bases, in that order; junction bases with no gene match: 4. The CDR3 bases are TGTGCCAGCAGTACGCAGGGGGCGGCTTTCTTT. Translating gives CASSTQGAAFF.

This rearrangement joins TRBV5-6 to TRBJ2-2, with D perhaps matching TRBD1 (6 bases). The length of the CDR3 is 15 residues. Germline V gene sequence: CDR1 SGHDT, CDR2 YYEEEE. Trimming shortened V by 0 bases and J by 6 bases, and 12 bases separated the two germline ends. For the CDR3, the DNA is TGTGCCAGCAGCTTGGTCCAGGGGTTGGCCGGGGAGCTGTTTTTT. It specifies CASSLVQGLAGELFF.

This clone was recorded at least ten times. The rearrangement uses TRBV5-6 and TRBJ1-4; the match to TRBD1 covers 7 bases. Germline values: CDR1 SGHDT, CDR2 YYEEEE. This CDR3 has 15 amino acids. Trimming took 1 base from V and 5 from J; bases not matched to a gene: 5. The chain's CDR3 is CASSLSGTVNEKLFF. The CDR3 DNA is TGTGCCAGCAGCTTGTCCGGGACAGTAAATGAAAAACTGTTTTTT. Together with reference TRBV5-6 and TRBJ1-4, the CDR3 gives the full variable domain: DAGVTQSPTHLIKTRGQQVTLRCSPKSGHDTVSWYQQALGQGPQFIFQYYEEEERQRGNFPDRFSGHQFPNYSSELNVNALLLGDSALYLCASSLSGTVNEKLFFGSGTQLSVL.

The gene calls are TRBV6-5 and TRBJ2-3; D perhaps matches TRBD2 (6 bases). Germline V gives CDR1 MNHEY, CDR2 SVGAGI. This CDR3 has 13 amino acids. Trimming took 4 bases from V and 5 from J, leaving 10 bases between them. CDR3 nucleotide sequence: TGTGCCAGCAGTTTAGCGGCGGGAGATACGCAGTATTTT. Encoded protein: CASSLAAGDTQYF.

This clone is a singleton in its sample. The chain combines TRBV28 with TRBJ2-3; tentatively, D is TRBD2 (6 bases). V lost 3 bases and J 6 bases, leaving 10 bases between the germline ends. CDR1 is MDHEN and CDR2 is SYDVKM in the germline V gene. The CDR3 is 13 residues long. CDR3 in amino acids: CASSFWRVDTQYF. CDR3 nucleotide sequence: TGTGCCAGCAGTTTCTGGAGGGTCGATACGCAGTATTTT.

V usage is TRBV6-5 and J usage is TRBJ2-3; TRBD2 agrees at 7 bases. V shed 4 bases, J shed 5 bases, and the junction held 3 bases outside the gene matches. Germline CDR1 reads MNHEY; CDR2 reads SVGAGI. The CDR3 runs 13 residues. CDR3 sequence reads: CASSWGLLDTQYF. CDR3 DNA: TGTGCCAGCAGTTGGGGACTACTAGATACGCAGTATTTT.

The V gene is TRBV4-2, the J gene TRBJ1-2; TRBD1 aligns across 7 bases. Germline V gene data show CDR1 as LGHNA and CDR2 as YNFKEQ. The CDR3 sequence is 19 residues long. The V and J ends lost 1 base and 2 bases, in that order; junction bases with no gene match: 16. Here the CDR3 DNA reads TGTGCCAGCAGCCAAGCTGTTTGGGGACAGAGGTTGGGGAACTATGGCTACACCTTC. Its translation: CASSQAVWGQRLGNYGYTF.